This TCR beta chain was identified in a study of blood T cell repertoires in COVID-19. Background on the study: Acute and convalescent COVID-19 specimens originated in the United States, Italy and Spain.

Data came from immunoSEQ multiplex PCR; TCRdb stores just in-frame clones and leaves some out. The sample contains roughly 290,000 clones, 80% to 85% of which appear only once. The receptor was derived from a person aged 65 to 85 with COVID-19, enrolled during active disease. Input material: peripheral blood.

In DNA form, the CDR3 reads TGTGCCTGGAGTGTACTCAGGGGAGGCAATCAGCCCCAGCATTTT. This encodes CAWSVLRGGNQPQHF. This chain uses TRBV30 with TRBJ1-5; D is perhaps TRBD1 (6 bases). CDR1 and CDR2 (germline): GTSNPN, SVGIG (reference sequence). This CDR3 is built from 15 residues. V gave up 0 bases and J gave up 2 bases, with 11 bases separating them.